The sample holds one count of the clone carrying this T cell receptor beta chain. The target antigen is unknown. Although they were nominally healthy when sampled, donors likely had unrecorded immune exposures. Primers for the PCR totalled 60 Vbeta and 13 Jbeta. Data came from immunoSEQ multiplex PCR; TCRdb stores just in-frame clones and leaves some out. The table shows 95,000 to 150,000 clones, with around 77% occurring only once. This entry comes from a study of cytomegalovirus exposure and HLA in healthy donors. The germline V gene encodes CDR1 SGHDN and CDR2 FVKESK. The CDR3 totals 14 residues. Study-wide points: Later work associated roughly 17,000 TCR beta sequences with HLA alleles at 0.05 false discovery rate.

The receptor was derived from a man in his late teens or twenties in good health and CMV-seropositive. Sample: PBMCs. The rearrangement links TRBV14 to TRBJ2-5; a weak D match, TRBD1 (5 bases). The J call may be mistaken, given a closer DNA end match to TRBJ2-7. The CDR3: CASSPRTRTYEQYF. CDR3 nucleotides: TGTGCCAGCAGCCCGCGGACACGCACCTACGAGCAGTACTTC.